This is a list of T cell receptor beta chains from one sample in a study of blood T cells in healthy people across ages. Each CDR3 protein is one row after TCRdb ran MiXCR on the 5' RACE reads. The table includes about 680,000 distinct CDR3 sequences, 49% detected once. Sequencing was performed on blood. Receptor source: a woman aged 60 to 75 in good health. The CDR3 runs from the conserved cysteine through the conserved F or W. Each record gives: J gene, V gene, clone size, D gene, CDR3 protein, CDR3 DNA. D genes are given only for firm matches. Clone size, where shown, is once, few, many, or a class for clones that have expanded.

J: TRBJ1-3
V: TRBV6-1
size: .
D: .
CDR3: CASSVAASGNTIYF
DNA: TGTGCCAGCAGTGTGGCAGCCTCTGGAAACACCATATATTTT

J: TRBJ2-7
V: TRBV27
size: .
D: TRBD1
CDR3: CASRTRTGSSYEQYF
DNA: TGTGCCAGCAGAACACGGACAGGTAGTTCCTACGAGCAGTACTTC

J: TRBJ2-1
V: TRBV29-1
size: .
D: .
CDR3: CSVEYGVGSSYNEQFF
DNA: TGCAGCGTTGAATACGGGGTAGGGAGCTCCTACAATGAGCAGTTCTTC

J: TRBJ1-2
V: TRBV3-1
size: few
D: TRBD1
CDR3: CASSRQGTDYGYTF
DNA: TGTGCCAGCAGTCGACAGGGGACGGACTATGGCTACACCTTC

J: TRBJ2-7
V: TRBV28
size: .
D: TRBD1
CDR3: CASSLHRTGTYEQYF
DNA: TGTGCCAGCAGCCTACACCGGACAGGGACCTACGAGCAGTACTTC

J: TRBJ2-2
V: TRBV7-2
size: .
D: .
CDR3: CASSVRWGNTGELFF
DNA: TGTGCCAGCAGCGTCCGATGGGGGAACACCGGGGAGCTGTTTTTT

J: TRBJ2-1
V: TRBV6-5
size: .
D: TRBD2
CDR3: CASSYSPSGSGNEQFF
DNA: TGTGCCAGCAGTTACTCGCCCAGCGGGAGTGGAAATGAGCAGTTCTTC

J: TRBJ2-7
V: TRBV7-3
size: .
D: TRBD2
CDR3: CASSATLAGKYEQYF
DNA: TGTGCCAGCAGCGCCACCTTAGCGGGAAAGTACGAGCAGTACTTC

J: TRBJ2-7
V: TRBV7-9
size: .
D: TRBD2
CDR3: CASIPSGGGAVEQYF
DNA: TGTGCCAGCATCCCATCCGGCGGGGGAGCAGTCGAGCAGTACTTC

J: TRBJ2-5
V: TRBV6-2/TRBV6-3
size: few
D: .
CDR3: CASRDRNFDRPKETQYF
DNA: TGTGCCAGCAGAGACCGAAACTTCGACAGGCCCAAAGAGACCCAGTACTTC

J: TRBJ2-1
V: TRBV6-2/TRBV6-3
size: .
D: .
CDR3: CASSSATIKSGFSYNEQFF
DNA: TGTGCCAGCAGTTCCGCTACTATAAAAAGCGGGTTCTCCTACAATGAGCAGTTCTTC

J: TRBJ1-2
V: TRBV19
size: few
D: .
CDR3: CASHDGGIGYTF
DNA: TGTGCCAGTCACGACGGGGGGATCGGCTACACCTTC

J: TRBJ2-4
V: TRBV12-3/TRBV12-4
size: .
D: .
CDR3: CASSRAGTRNIQYF
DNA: TGTGCCAGCAGCCGGGCAGGGACCCGAAACATTCAGTACTTC

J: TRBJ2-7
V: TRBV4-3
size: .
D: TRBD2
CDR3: CASSHRLASSSYEQYF
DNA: TGCGCCAGCAGCCACAGACTAGCGTCGAGCTCCTACGAGCAGTACTTC

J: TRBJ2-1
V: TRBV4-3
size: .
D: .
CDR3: CASSQEAGRTNEQFF
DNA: TGCGCCAGCAGCCAAGAGGCGGGAAGGACCAATGAGCAGTTCTTC

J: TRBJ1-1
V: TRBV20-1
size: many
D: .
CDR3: CSAVVQNTEAFF
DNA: TGCAGTGCCGTTGTACAGAACACTGAAGCTTTCTTT

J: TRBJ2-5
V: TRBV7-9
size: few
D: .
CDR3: CASSFRTDRETQYF
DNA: TGTGCCAGCAGCTTCAGGACAGACCGGGAGACCCAGTACTTC

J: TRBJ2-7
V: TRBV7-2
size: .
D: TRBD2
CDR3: CASSLDGAGGSSYEQYF
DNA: TGTGCCAGCAGCTTAGACGGGGCGGGAGGGAGCTCCTACGAGCAGTACTTC

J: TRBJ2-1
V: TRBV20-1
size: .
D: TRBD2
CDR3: CSARVLAGTYNEQFF
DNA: TGCAGTGCTAGAGTCTTAGCGGGGACCTACAATGAGCAGTTCTTC

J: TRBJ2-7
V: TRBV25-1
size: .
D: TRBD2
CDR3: CASSTSGRLGEQYF
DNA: TGTGCCAGCAGTACGAGCGGGAGGTTAGGTGAGCAGTACTTC

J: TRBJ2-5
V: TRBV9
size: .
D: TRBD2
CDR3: CASSVGSSGVQETQYF
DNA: TGTGCCAGCAGCGTAGGTTCTAGCGGGGTACAAGAGACCCAGTACTTC

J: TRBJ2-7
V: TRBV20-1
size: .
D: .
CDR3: CSASPAGQASYEQYF
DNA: TGCAGTGCTAGCCCCGCGGGTCAGGCCTCCTACGAGCAGTACTTC

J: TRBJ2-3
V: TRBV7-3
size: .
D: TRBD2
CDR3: CASSLFGVRLASDTQYF
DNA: TGTGCCAGCAGCTTATTTGGGGTCCGACTAGCGTCAGATACGCAGTATTTT